This passage covers 13 T cell receptor beta chains from one sample sequenced in a study of T cell responses to AZD1222 COVID-19 vaccine. Profiled with immunoSEQ multiplex PCR; TCRdb holds only in-frame clones, not every one. Here the sample spans 94,000 or so clones, roughly 88% being singletons. Sample: peripheral blood, taken on day 0 of AZD1222 vaccination. The receptors derive from an adult in good health.

The J gene is TRBJ2-3, the V gene TRBV19; possible D gene TRBD2, 5 bases. Germline values: CDR1 LNHDA, CDR2 SQIVND (reference sequence). V was clipped by 3 bases and J by 0 bases, with 7 bases between them. This CDR3 contains 14 residues. The CDR3 here is CASSIGISTDTQYF. The CDR3 DNA reads TGTGCCAGTAGTATCGGGATTAGCACAGATACGCAGTATTTT.

This chain uses TRBV7-8 with TRBJ2-7; TRBD1 matches 8 bases. The CDR3 has 16 amino acids. In germline, CDR1 is SGHVS, CDR2 FQNEAQ. The junction had 14 bases not matched to a gene; V was cut back by 7 bases and J by 3 bases. As DNA, the CDR3 is TGTGCCAGCACCCCAACCTCCAGGGGGCGAAGCTACGAGCAGTACTTC. Translating it yields CASTPTSRGRSYEQYF. Filled out from reference TRBV7-8 and TRBJ2-7, the complete variable domain reads GAGVSQSPRYKVAKRGQDVALRCDPISGHVSLFWYQQALGQGPEFLTYFQNEAQLDKSGLPSDRFFAERPEGSVSTLKIQRTQQEDSAVYLCASTPTSRGRSYEQYFGPGTRLTVT.

The CDR3 DNA is TGTGCCAGCAGTTCGCAGGGAGGGGGTCAGCCCCAGCATTTT. Translation: CASSSQGGGQPQHF. The chain combines TRBV6-5 with TRBJ1-5, with a possible D match to TRBD1 (6 bases). CDR3 length: 14 amino acids. The V end lost 4 bases, the J end lost 6 bases, and 13 bases lay between the germline ends. From germline, CDR1 is MNHEY and CDR2 SVGAGI.

This sequence joins TRBV6-2 or TRBV6-3 and TRBJ2-1; 11 bases are shared with TRBD2. Looked up from germline, CDR1 is MNHEY and CDR2 is SVGEGT. The trim removed 5 bases at V and 15 bases at J, leaving 21 bases unmatched. The CDR3 runs to 17 residues. This CDR3 reads CASSPQGLAGRNQDPFF. CDR3 in DNA: TGTGCCAGCAGTCCCCAAGGACTAGCGGGCCGAAACCAGGATCCGTTCTTC.

In its sample, this clone was seen once. The rearrangement uses TRBV5-4 and TRBJ2-1; 14 nucleotides agree with TRBD2. Germline CDR1 reads SGHNT; CDR2 reads YYREEE (reference sequence). V lost 4 bases to trimming and J lost 9 bases; unmatched junction nucleotides: 12. The CDR3 extends over 17 amino acids. This CDR3 is CASSLGLAGEGLGEQFF. The CDR3 DNA reads as TGTGCCAGCAGCCTGGGACTAGCGGGAGAAGGCTTAGGTGAGCAGTTCTTC.

The chain uses TRBV7-9 and TRBJ2-7; 9 bases align to TRBD1. V shed 3 bases, J shed 4 bases, and the junction held 10 bases outside the gene matches. The CDR3 length is 16 residues. Germline assignment: CDR1 SEHNR and CDR2 FQNEAQ (reference sequence). The CDR3 DNA reads TGTGCCAGCAGCTTGGCTTCCGGACAGGGGATTTACGAGCAGTACTTC. Translated, it gives CASSLASGQGIYEQYF.

The rearrangement uses TRBV2 and TRBJ2-1, with TRBD1 matching 8 bases. The V gene end was trimmed by 10 bases and the J gene end by 2 bases; junction bases not matched to a gene: 7. The CDR3 sequence is 14 residues long. Per germline, CDR1 SNHLY and CDR2 FYNNEI. As DNA, the CDR3 is TGTGCCATCCCCGGGACAGGAGCCTACAATGAGCAGTTCTTC. Its protein is CAIPGTGAYNEQFF.

The genes are TRBV18 and TRBJ1-1; 7 positions agree with TRBD1. The length of the CDR3 is 16 residues. Losses at the gene ends were 3 bases for V and 5 bases for J; bases not matched to a gene: 12. Germline CDR1 KGHSH, CDR2 LQKENI. For the CDR3, the DNA is TGTGCCAGCTCACCCAACCTCGACAGGGTTAAGACTGAAGCTTTCTTT. Amino acid sequence: CASSPNLDRVKTEAFF.

The J gene is TRBJ2-3, the V gene TRBV19, with D unclear. The length of the CDR3 is 14 residues. The ends were cut back, 7 bases at V and 1 base at J, with 12 bases in the middle. Germline V CDR1 and CDR2: LNHDA, SQIVND (reference sequence). The chain's CDR3 is CASKYGSGTDTQYF. In DNA, the CDR3 is TGTGCCAGTAAGTACGGGTCTGGCACAGATACGCAGTATTTT.

This chain links TRBV5-4 with TRBJ2-7; 14 bases match TRBD2. This CDR3 region has 15 residues. Germline-derived CDR1 and CDR2 are SGHNT and YYREEE (reference sequence). J gave up 1 base and V 4 bases, and 1 base lay outside the gene matches. CDR3 amino acids: CASSRLAGGSYEQYF. CDR3 DNA: TGTGCCAGCAGCAGACTAGCGGGAGGGTCCTACGAGCAGTACTTC.

The chain combines TRBV3-1 (or the pseudogene TRBV3-2) with TRBJ1-2; tentatively, D is TRBD1 (5 bases). The V gene's germline CDR1 is LGHDT and CDR2 YNNKEL (reference sequence). V lost 2 bases, J lost 6 bases, and 13 bases lay in between. The CDR3 has 14 amino acids. CDR3 protein: CASSQIGTGNGYTF. CDR3 DNA sequence: TGTGCCAGCAGCCAAATAGGGACGGGGAATGGCTACACCTTC.

The V gene is TRBV7-9, the J gene TRBJ2-7; D uncertain. V lost 0 bases and J lost 0, with 9 bases in between. Germline values: CDR1 SEHNR, CDR2 FQNEAQ (reference sequence). The CDR3 is 15 amino acids. The CDR3 bases are TGTGCCAGCAGCTTAGCTAGGGCCGGCTCCTACGAGCAGTACTTC. It encodes CASSLARAGSYEQYF.

The chain joins TRBV12-5 to TRBJ1-1; no clear D. The V gene's germline CDR1 is LGHNT and CDR2 FRNRAP. This CDR3 contains 13 residues. With 6 bases removed from V and 2 bases from J, the gap between germline ends came to 10 bases. The DNA for the CDR3 is TGTGCTAGTGGGAGGCAGGTTAACACTGAAGCTTTCTTT. Its translation is CASGRQVNTEAFF.